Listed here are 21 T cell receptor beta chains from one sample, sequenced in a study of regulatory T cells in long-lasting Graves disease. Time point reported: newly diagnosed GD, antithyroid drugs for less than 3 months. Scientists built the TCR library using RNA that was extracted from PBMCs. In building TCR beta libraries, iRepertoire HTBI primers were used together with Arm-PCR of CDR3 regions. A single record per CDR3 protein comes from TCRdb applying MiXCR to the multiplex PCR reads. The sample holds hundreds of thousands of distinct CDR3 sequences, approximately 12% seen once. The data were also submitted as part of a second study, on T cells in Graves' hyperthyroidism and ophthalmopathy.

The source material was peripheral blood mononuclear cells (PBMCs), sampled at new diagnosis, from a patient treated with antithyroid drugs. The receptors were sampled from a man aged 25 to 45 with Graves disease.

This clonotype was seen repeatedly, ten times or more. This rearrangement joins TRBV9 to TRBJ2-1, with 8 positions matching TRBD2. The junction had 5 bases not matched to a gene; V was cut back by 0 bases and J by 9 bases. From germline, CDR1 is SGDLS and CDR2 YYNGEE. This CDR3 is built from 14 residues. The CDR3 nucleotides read TGTGCCAGCAGCGTAGAAGGGACTAGACTTGAGCAGTTCTTC. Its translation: CASSVEGTRLEQFF.

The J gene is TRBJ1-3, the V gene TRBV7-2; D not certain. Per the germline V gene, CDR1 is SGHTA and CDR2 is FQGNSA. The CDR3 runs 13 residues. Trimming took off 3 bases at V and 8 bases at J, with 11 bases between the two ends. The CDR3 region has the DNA TGTGCCAGCAGCTTGCAGTTTCTCGACACCATATATTTT. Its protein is CASSLQFLDTIYF.

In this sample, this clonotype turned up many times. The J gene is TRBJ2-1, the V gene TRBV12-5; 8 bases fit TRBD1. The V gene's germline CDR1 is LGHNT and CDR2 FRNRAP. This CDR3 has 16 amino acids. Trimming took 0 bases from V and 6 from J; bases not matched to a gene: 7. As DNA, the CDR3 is TGTGCTAGTGGTTTGGTAACGGACAGGGTGGGCAATGAGCAGTTCTTC. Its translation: CASGLVTDRVGNEQFF.

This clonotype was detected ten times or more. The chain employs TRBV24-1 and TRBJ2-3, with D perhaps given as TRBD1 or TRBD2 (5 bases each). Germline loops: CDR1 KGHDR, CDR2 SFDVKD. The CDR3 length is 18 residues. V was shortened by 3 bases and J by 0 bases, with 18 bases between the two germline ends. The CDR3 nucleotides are TGTGCCACCAGTGATCGTACAGGACGGGGATCTAGCACAGATACGCAGTATTTT. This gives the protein CATSDRTGRGSSTDTQYF.

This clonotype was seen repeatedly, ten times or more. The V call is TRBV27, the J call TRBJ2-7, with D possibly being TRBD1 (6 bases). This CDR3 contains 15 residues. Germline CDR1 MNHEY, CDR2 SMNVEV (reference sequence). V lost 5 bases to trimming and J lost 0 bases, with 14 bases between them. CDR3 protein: CASSDRSTYSYEQYF. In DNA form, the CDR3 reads TGTGCCAGCAGTGACAGGTCTACATACTCCTACGAGCAGTACTTC.

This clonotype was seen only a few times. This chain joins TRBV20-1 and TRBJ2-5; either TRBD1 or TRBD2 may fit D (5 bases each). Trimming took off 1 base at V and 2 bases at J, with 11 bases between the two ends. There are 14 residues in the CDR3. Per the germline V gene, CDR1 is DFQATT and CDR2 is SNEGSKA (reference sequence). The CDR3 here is CSARGGRKQETQYF. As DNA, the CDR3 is TGCAGTGCTAGAGGGGGACGGAAACAAGAGACCCAGTACTTC.

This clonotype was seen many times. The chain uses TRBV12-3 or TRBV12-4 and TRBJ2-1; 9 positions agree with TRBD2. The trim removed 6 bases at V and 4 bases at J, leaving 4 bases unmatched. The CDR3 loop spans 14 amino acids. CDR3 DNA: TGTGCCAGCAGCCGACTAGCGGTATACAATGAGCAGTTCTTC. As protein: CASSRLAVYNEQFF.

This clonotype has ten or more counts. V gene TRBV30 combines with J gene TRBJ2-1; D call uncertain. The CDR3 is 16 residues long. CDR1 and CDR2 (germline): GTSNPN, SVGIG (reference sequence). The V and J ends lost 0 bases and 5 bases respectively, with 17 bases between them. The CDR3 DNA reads TGTGCCTGGAGTGTTTTCCCGACCAGAAGCGACAATGAGCAGTTCTTC. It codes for CAWSVFPTRSDNEQFF.

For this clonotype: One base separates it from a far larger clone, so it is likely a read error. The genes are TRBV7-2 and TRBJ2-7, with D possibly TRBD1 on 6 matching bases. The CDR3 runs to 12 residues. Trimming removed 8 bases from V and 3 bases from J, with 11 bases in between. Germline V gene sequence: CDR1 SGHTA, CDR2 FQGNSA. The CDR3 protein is CASGSDSYEQYF. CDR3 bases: TGTGCCAGCGGCTCGGACAGCTACGAGCAGTACTTC.

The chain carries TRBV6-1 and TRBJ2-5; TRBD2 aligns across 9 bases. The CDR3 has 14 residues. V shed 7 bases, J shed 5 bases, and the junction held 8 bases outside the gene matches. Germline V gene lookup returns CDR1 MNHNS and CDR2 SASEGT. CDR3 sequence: CASTLAGARETQYF. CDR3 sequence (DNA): TGTGCCAGCACTTTAGCGGGAGCAAGGGAGACCCAGTACTTC.

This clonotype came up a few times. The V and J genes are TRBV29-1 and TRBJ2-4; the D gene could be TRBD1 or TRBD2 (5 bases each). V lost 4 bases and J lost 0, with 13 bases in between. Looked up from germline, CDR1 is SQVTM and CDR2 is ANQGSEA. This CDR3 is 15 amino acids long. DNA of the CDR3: TGCAGCGTTGTTGGGGGTTTGATAGCCAAAAACATTCAGTACTTC. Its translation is CSVVGGLIAKNIQYF.

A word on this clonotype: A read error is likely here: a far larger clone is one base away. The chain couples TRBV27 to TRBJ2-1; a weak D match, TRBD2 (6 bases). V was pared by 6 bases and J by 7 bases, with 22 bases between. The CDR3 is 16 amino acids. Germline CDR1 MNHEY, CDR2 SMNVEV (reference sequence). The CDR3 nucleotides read TGTGCCAGCAGACCGGAGTTTGGGGGGAGGATGAATGAGCAGTTCTTC. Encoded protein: CASRPEFGGRMNEQFF.

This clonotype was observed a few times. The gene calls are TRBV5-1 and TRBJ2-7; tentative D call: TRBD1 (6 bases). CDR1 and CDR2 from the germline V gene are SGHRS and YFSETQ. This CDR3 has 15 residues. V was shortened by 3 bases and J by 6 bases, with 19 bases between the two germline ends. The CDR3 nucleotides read TGCGCCAGCAGCTGGGCGACCAGGGGAAATGGCGAGCAGTACTTC. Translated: CASSWATRGNGEQYF.

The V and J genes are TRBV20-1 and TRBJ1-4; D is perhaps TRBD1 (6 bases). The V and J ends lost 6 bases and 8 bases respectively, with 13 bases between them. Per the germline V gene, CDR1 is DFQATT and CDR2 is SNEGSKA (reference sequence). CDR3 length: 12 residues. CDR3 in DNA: TGCAGTGCCGTACAGGGCGGGGAAAAACTGTTTTTT. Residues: CSAVQGGEKLFF.

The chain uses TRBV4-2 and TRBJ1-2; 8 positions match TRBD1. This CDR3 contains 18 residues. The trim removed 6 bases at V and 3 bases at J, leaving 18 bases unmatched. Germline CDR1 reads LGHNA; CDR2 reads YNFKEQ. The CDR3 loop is CASSEQAGQELSHYGYTF. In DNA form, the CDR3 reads TGTGCCAGCAGTGAACAGGCGGGACAGGAGCTTTCCCACTATGGCTACACCTTC.

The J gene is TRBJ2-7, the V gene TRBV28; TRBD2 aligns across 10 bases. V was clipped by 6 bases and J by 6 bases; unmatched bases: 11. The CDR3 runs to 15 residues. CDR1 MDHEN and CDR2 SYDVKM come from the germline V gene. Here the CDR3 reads CASRTPSGRSGEQYF. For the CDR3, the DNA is TGTGCCAGCAGGACCCCTAGCGGGAGATCGGGCGAGCAGTACTTC.

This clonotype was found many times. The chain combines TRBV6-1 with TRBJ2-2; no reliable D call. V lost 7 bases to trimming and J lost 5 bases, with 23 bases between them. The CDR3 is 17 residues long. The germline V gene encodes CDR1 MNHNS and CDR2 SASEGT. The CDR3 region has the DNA TGTGCCAGCATATTCGTGGGAAGGGCGTCAGGTACCGGGGAGCTGTTTTTT. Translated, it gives CASIFVGRASGTGELFF.

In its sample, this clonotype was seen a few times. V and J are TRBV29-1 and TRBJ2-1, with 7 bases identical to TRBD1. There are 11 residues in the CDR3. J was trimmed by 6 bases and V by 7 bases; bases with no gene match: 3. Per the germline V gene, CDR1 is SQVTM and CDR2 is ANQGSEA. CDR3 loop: CSARTGNEQFF. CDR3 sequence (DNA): TGCAGCGCTCGGACAGGCAATGAGCAGTTCTTC.

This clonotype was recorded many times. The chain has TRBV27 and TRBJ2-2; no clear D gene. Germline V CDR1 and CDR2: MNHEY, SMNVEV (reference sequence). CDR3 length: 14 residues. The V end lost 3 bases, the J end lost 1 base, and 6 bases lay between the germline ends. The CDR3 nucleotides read TGTGCCAGCAGTTTTACTCGGAACACCGGGGAGCTGTTTTTT. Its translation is CASSFTRNTGELFF.

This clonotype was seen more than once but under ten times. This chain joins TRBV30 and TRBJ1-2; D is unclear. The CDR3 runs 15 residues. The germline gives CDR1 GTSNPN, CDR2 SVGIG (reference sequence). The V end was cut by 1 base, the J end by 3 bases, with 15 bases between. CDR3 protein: CAWSGETEQYYGYTF. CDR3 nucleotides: TGTGCCTGGAGTGGGGAGACGGAGCAGTACTATGGCTACACCTTC.

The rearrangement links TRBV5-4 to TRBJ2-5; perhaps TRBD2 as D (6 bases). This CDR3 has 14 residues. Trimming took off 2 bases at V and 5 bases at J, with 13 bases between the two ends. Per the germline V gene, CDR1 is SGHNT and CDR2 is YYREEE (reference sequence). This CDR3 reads CASSLDGSGETQYF. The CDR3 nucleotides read TGTGCCAGCAGCTTAGACGGGAGCGGTGAGACCCAGTACTTC.